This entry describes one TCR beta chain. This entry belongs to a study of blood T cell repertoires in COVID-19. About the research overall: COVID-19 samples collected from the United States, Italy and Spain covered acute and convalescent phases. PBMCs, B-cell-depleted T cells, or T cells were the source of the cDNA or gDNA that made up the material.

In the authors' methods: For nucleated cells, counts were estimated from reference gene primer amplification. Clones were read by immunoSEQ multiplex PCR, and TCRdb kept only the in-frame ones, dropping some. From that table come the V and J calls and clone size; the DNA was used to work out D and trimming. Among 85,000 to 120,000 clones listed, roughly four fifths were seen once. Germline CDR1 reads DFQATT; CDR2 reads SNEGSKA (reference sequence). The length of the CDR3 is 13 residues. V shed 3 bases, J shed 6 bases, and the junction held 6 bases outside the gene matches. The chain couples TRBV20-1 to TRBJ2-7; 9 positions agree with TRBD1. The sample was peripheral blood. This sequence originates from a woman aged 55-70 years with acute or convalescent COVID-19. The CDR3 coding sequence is TGCAGTGCTAGTACCGGACAGGGGAGCGAGCAGTACTTC. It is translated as CSASTGQGSEQYF.